This TCR beta chain was profiled in a study of OX40 agonist ivuxolimab in advanced cancers. In regard to this clone: What it recognizes is unknown.

Profiled with immunoSEQ multiplex PCR; TCRdb holds only in-frame clones, not every one. The sample includes 50,000 or so clones, approximately 90% seen only once; the top ten take around 30%. Regarding the study as a whole: Dosing at 0.1 to 3.0 mg/kg was accompanied by clonal expansion of CD4+ and CD8+ blood T cells by week 6. Clonal expansion in partial responders at 0.1-3.0 mg/kg ranked among the lowest. Some nonresponders also had low normalized T-cell clonal expansion.

This receptor was identified in an adult with an advanced solid tumor such as melanoma, head and neck, liver or kidney cancer. Sample: CD4+ or CD8+ T cells sorted from blood, taken in a trial of the OX40 agonist ivuxolimab.

In nucleotides, the CDR3 is TGCAGCGCCCGCGACAGCCAAAACTCCTACGAGCAGTACTTC. It yields the protein CSARDSQNSYEQYF. This chain uses TRBV29-1 with TRBJ2-7, with D maybe TRBD1 (5 bases). V was cut by 7 bases and J by 0 bases, with 16 bases left in between. The CDR3 consists of 14 residues. CDR1 and CDR2 (germline): SQVTM, ANQGSEA.